Listed below are T cell receptor beta chains from one sample, sequenced in a study of shared T cell receptors in the human thymus. Some clones are missing from TCRdb's copy, which holds only in-frame ones; the method was immunoSEQ multiplex PCR. Seen here are almost 550,000 clones, around 78% observed once, and the top ten hold 0.01% to 0.015%. These sequences were also reported in another study, on human thymus T cells.

Sample: thymocytes. The origin of the receptors is a boy in the first two years of life with a congenital heart defect. Each CDR3 is given with its conserved first and last residue. A D gene is named only where the DNA matches it firmly. Clone sizes are given selectively: once, few, many, or a class where the clone is expanded.

j_gene: TRBJ2-7; v_gene: TRBV5-8; abundance: few; d_gene: TRBD1; CDR3aa: CASSRPTRTGVIYEQYF; CDR3nt: TGTGCCAGCAGCCGACCAACCCGGACAGGGGTGATCTACGAGCAGTACTTC
j_gene: TRBJ2-1; v_gene: TRBV14; abundance: .; d_gene: TRBD2; CDR3aa: CASSQEGQREGKNEQFF; CDR3nt: TGTGCCAGCAGCCAAGAGGGCCAGCGGGAGGGTAAGAATGAGCAGTTCTTC
j_gene: TRBJ2-7; v_gene: TRBV20-1; abundance: .; d_gene: .; CDR3aa: CSARGRGPYF; CDR3nt: TGCAGTGCTAGAGGGAGGGGACCGTACTTC
j_gene: TRBJ2-1; v_gene: TRBV30; abundance: .; d_gene: TRBD2; CDR3aa: CAWSVGLAGWYSYNEQFF; CDR3nt: TGTGCCTGGAGTGTGGGGCTAGCGGGATGGTACTCCTACAATGAGCAGTTCTTC
j_gene: TRBJ2-2; v_gene: TRBV10-3; abundance: .; d_gene: .; CDR3aa: CAISVGRITGTGELFF; CDR3nt: TGTGCCATCAGTGTTGGGAGGATTACGGGCACCGGGGAGCTGTTTTTT
j_gene: TRBJ2-7; v_gene: TRBV9; abundance: .; d_gene: .; CDR3aa: CASSFGYEQYF; CDR3nt: TGTGCCAGCAGCTTCGGCTACGAGCAGTACTTC
j_gene: TRBJ2-2; v_gene: TRBV4-2; abundance: .; d_gene: TRBD2; CDR3aa: CASSHGTSGTSGSSGELFF; CDR3nt: TGTGCCAGCAGCCACGGTACGTCCGGGACTAGCGGGAGTTCCGGGGAGCTGTTTTTT
j_gene: TRBJ2-7; v_gene: TRBV27; abundance: .; d_gene: TRBD1; CDR3aa: CASSLTGGPSYEQYF; CDR3nt: TGTGCCAGCAGCCTGACAGGGGGCCCCTCCTACGAGCAGTACTTC
j_gene: TRBJ2-3; v_gene: TRBV21-1; abundance: .; d_gene: .; CDR3aa: CASSKVAGGPGDTQYF; CDR3nt: TGTGCCAGCAGCAAAGTTGCGGGAGGGCCCGGGGATACGCAGTATTTT
j_gene: TRBJ2-7; v_gene: TRBV7-2; abundance: .; d_gene: TRBD1; CDR3aa: CASSWGTGLPSYEQYF; CDR3nt: TGTGCCAGCAGCTGGGGGACAGGGCTCCCTTCCTACGAGCAGTACTTC
j_gene: TRBJ2-3; v_gene: TRBV7-6; abundance: once; d_gene: .; CDR3aa: CASSQNPTSTDTQYF; CDR3nt: TGTGCCAGCAGCCAAAATCCGACTAGCACAGATACGCAGTATTTT
j_gene: TRBJ1-4; v_gene: TRBV6-1; abundance: .; d_gene: TRBD1; CDR3aa: CASSPPGTGLEKLFF; CDR3nt: TGTGCCAGCAGCCCTCCCGGGACAGGGCTAGAAAAACTGTTTTTT
j_gene: TRBJ2-3; v_gene: TRBV25-1; abundance: .; d_gene: .; CDR3aa: CASSESGTGTDTQYF; CDR3nt: TGTGCCAGCAGTGAATCCGGGACTGGCACAGATACGCAGTATTTT
j_gene: TRBJ1-5; v_gene: TRBV7-2; abundance: .; d_gene: .; CDR3aa: CASSSGVVNQPQHF; CDR3nt: TGTGCCAGCAGCTCAGGGGTGGTCAATCAGCCCCAGCATTTT
j_gene: TRBJ2-1; v_gene: TRBV4-3; abundance: .; d_gene: TRBD1; CDR3aa: CASSPPGQLFYNEQFF; CDR3nt: TGCGCCAGCAGCCCCCCGGGACAGTTGTTCTACAATGAGCAGTTCTTC
j_gene: TRBJ2-5; v_gene: TRBV2; abundance: .; d_gene: TRBD2; CDR3aa: CASSGSESGEETQYF; CDR3nt: TGTGCCAGCAGTGGTTCGGAGAGCGGGGAAGAGACCCAGTACTTC
j_gene: TRBJ2-7; v_gene: TRBV28; abundance: .; d_gene: TRBD2; CDR3aa: CASSSRGGDGLAVSYEQYF; CDR3nt: TGTGCCAGCAGTTCCCGGGGAGGGGATGGACTAGCGGTCTCCTACGAGCAGTACTTC
j_gene: TRBJ2-5; v_gene: TRBV4-1; abundance: once; d_gene: TRBD2; CDR3aa: CASSQLAGGPRETQYF; CDR3nt: TGCGCCAGCAGCCAGCTAGCGGGAGGGCCCAGGGAGACCCAGTACTTC
j_gene: TRBJ1-1; v_gene: TRBV10-3; abundance: .; d_gene: .; CDR3aa: CAIRPAEAPKSDQGEWTEAFF; CDR3nt: TGTGCCATCAGACCGGCGGAAGCCCCGAAGAGTGATCAGGGCGAGTGGACTGAAGCTTTCTTT
j_gene: TRBJ2-7; v_gene: TRBV4-3; abundance: .; d_gene: TRBD2; CDR3aa: CASSQDSGLAGGPYEQYF; CDR3nt: TGCGCCAGCAGCCAAGACTCCGGACTAGCGGGAGGGCCGTACGAGCAGTACTTC
j_gene: TRBJ1-1; v_gene: TRBV18; abundance: .; d_gene: TRBD1; CDR3aa: CASSPQGTGGMNTEAFF; CDR3nt: TGTGCCAGCTCACCACAGGGGACAGGGGGGATGAACACTGAAGCTTTCTTT
j_gene: TRBJ1-1; v_gene: TRBV5-6; abundance: .; d_gene: .; CDR3aa: CASSGGREMNTEAFF; CDR3nt: TGTGCCAGCAGCGGAGGAAGGGAAATGAACACTGAAGCTTTCTTT
j_gene: TRBJ2-7; v_gene: TRBV5-4; abundance: .; d_gene: .; CDR3aa: CASSFDLARAYEQYF; CDR3nt: TGTGCCAGCAGCTTTGACTTAGCCAGGGCCTACGAGCAGTACTTC
j_gene: TRBJ2-2; v_gene: TRBV5-1; abundance: .; d_gene: .; CDR3aa: CASSLVAPTGELFF; CDR3nt: TGCGCCAGCAGCTTGGTAGCGCCCACCGGGGAGCTGTTTTTT
j_gene: TRBJ1-2; v_gene: TRBV30; abundance: .; d_gene: TRBD1; CDR3aa: CAWSVRDRGFYGYTF; CDR3nt: TGTGCCTGGAGTGTAAGGGACAGGGGCTTCTATGGCTACACCTTC
j_gene: TRBJ2-3; v_gene: TRBV18; abundance: .; d_gene: .; CDR3aa: CASSPLSTDTQYF; CDR3nt: TGTGCCAGCTCACCCCTTAGCACAGATACGCAGTATTTT
j_gene: TRBJ2-7; v_gene: TRBV27; abundance: few; d_gene: .; CDR3aa: CASSEREVYEQYF; CDR3nt: TGTGCCAGCAGTGAGAGGGAGGTCTACGAGCAGTACTTC